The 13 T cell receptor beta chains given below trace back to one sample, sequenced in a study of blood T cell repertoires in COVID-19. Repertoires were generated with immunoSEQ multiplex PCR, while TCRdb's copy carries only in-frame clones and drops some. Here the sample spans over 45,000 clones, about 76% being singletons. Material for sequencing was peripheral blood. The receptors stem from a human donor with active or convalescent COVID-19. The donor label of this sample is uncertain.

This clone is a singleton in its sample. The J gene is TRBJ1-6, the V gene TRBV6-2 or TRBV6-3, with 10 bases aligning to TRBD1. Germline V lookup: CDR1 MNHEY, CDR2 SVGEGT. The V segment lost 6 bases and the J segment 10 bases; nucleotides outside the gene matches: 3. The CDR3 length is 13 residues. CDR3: CASSGQGGSPLHF. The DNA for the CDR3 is TGTGCCAGCAGCGGACAGGGGGGGTCACCCCTCCACTTT.

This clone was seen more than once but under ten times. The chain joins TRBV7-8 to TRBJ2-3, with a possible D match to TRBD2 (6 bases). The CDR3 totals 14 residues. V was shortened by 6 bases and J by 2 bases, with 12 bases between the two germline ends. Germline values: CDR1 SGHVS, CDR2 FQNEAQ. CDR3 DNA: TGTGCCAGCAGTCCCGGGACTTACACAGATACGCAGTATTTT. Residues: CASSPGTYTDTQYF.

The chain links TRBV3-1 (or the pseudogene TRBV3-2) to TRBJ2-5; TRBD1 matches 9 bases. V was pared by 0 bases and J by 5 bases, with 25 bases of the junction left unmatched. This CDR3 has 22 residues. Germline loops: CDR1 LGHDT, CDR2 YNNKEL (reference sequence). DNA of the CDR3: TGTGCCAGCAGCCAAGATGGGACAGGGAAGGTGGGAATAGCGACGGGAGGCGAGACCCAGTACTTC. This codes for CASSQDGTGKVGIATGGETQYF.

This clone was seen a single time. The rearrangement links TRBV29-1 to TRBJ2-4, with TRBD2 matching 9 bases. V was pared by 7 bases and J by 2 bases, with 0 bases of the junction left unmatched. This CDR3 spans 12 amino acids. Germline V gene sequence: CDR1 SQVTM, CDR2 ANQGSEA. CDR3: CSASGTKNIQYF. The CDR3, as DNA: TGCAGCGCTAGCGGGACCAAAAACATTCAGTACTTC.

CDR3 sequence: CASSVGGQRNEKLFF. CDR3 sequence (DNA): TGTGCCAGCAGCGTAGGGGGACAGCGTAATGAAAAACTGTTTTTT. J is TRBJ1-4 and V is TRBV9; TRBD1 matches at 7 bases. Looked up from germline, CDR1 is SGDLS and CDR2 is YYNGEE. The trim removed 0 bases at V and 4 bases at J, leaving 3 bases unmatched. The CDR3 contains 15 residues. Drawing the rest from reference TRBV9 and TRBJ1-4, the complete variable domain is DSGVTQTPKHLITATGQRVTLRCSPRSGDLSVYWYQQSLDQGLQFLIQYYNGEERAKGNILERFSAQQFPDLHSELNLSSLELGDSALYFCASSVGGQRNEKLFFGSGTQLSVL.

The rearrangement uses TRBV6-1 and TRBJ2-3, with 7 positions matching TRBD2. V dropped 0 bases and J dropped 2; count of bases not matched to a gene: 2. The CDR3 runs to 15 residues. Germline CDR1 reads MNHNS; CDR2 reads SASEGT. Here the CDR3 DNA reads TGTGCCAGCAGTGAAGCGGGAGGGCCCACAGATACGCAGTATTTT. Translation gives CASSEAGGPTDTQYF.

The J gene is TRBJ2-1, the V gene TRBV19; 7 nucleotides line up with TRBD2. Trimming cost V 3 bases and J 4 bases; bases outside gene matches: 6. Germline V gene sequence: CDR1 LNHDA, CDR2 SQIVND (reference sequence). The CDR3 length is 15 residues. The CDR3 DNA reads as TGTGCCAGTAGTATCGGGCCGGGAGGATACAATGAGCAGTTCTTC. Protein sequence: CASSIGPGGYNEQFF.

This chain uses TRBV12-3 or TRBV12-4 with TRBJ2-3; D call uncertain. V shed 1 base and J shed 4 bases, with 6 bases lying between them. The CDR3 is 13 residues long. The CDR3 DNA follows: TGTGCCAGCAGTTTAGACAGTTCAGATACGCAGTATTTT. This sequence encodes CASSLDSSDTQYF.

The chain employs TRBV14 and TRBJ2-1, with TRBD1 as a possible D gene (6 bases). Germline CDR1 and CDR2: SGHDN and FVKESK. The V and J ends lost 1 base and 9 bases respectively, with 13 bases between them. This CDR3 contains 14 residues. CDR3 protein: CASSQGGHISEQFF. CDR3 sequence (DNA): TGTGCCAGCAGCCAAGGGGGACATATCAGTGAGCAGTTCTTC.

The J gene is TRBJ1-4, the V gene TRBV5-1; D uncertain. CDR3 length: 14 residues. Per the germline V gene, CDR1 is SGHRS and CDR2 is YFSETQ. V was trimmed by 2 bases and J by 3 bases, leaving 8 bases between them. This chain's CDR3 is CASSLAASNEKLFF. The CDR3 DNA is TGCGCCAGCAGCTTAGCGGCTTCTAATGAAAAACTGTTTTTT.

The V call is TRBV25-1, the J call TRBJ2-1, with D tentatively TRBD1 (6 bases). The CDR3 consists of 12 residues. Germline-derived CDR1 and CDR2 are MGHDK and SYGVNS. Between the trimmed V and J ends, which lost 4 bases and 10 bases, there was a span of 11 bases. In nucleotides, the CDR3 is TGTGCCAGCAGTGCACATACAGGGGAGCAGTTCTTC. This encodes CASSAHTGEQFF. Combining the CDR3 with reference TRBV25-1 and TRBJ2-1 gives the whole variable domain EADIYQTPRYLVIGTGKKITLECSQTMGHDKMYWYQQDPGMELHLIHYSYGVNSTEKGDLSSESTVSRIRTEHFPLTLESARPSHTSQYLCASSAHTGEQFFGPGTRLTVL.

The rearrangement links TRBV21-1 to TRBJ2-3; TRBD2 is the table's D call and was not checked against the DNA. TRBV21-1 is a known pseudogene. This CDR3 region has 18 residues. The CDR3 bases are TGTGCCAGCAGCAAACGGGGGCGACTAGCGGGCCGGACAGATACGCAGTATTTT. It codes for CASSKRGRLAGRTDTQYF.

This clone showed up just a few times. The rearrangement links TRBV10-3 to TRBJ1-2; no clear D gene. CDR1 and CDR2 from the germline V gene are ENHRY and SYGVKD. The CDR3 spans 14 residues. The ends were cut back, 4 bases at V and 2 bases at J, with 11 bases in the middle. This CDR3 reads CAISVGSENYGYTF. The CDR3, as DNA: TGTGCCATCAGTGTTGGCAGTGAAAACTATGGCTACACCTTC.